One TCR beta chain is described in this entry. The CDR3 is 13 residues long. The germline V gene has CDR1 SEHNR and CDR2 FQNEAQ (reference sequence). Deletions cut 0 bases from V and 6 bases from J, with 9 bases between. These data come from a study of identical twins' blood T cells. TCRdb used MiXCR to reprocess the 5' RACE reads, holding one entry per CDR3 protein. The table has 400,000 or so distinct CDR3 sequences, under 30% seen once; the top ten hold 6.1%. This TCR was recovered from a woman aged 18-49 years in good health. This rearrangement joins TRBV7-9 to TRBJ2-7, with D uncertain. Source material: PBMCs. DNA of the CDR3: TGTGCCAGCAGCTTAGCAGTAGTAGGCGAGCAGTACTTC. It codes for CASSLAVVGEQYF.